The clone carrying this TCR beta chain was counted between two and nine times. TCRdb passed the 5' RACE reads through MiXCR, listing each CDR3 protein once. The repertoire holds 700,000 or so distinct CDR3 sequences, 8.6% seen once, with around 0.98% in the top ten. This specimen belongs to a study of identical twins. Germline CDR1 and CDR2: LGHNA and YSLEER. V was pared by 0 bases and J by 4 bases, with 9 bases between. This CDR3 spans 15 amino acids. These data also featured in a second study, about yellow fever vaccine responses in identical twins.

The sequenced material came from PBMCs. The chain uses TRBV4-3 and TRBJ1-4; TRBD1 is a possible D gene (5 bases). The TCR comes from a woman younger than 35 in good health. CDR3 nucleotides: TGCGCCAGCAGCCAAGAGAACAGGAATAATGAAAAACTGTTTTTT. Amino acid sequence: CASSQENRNNEKLFF.